Shown below are 26 T cell receptor beta chains from a single sample sequenced in a study of T cell repertoires in cytomegalovirus infection. Which antigens these TCRs recognize remains unknown. TCRdb ran MiXCR on the reads and lists one entry per CDR3 protein. The sample lists about 700,000 distinct CDR3 sequences; 30% to 40% were seen once. The sample was cultured PBMCs, taken from culture after CMV antigen stimulation. Receptors originate from a human donor in good health (CMV status not recorded). Some clones in this sample may be carry-over from other donors' samples.

This clonotype was recorded at least ten times. This chain joins TRBV7-2 and TRBJ1-6, with D unclear. The length of the CDR3 is 13 residues. Germline-derived CDR1 and CDR2 are SGHTA and FQGNSA. Trimming cost V 0 bases and J 9 bases, with 6 bases left between them. The CDR3: CASSLASSSPLHF. The CDR3 nucleotides are TGTGCCAGCAGCTTAGCATCGAGTTCACCCCTCCACTTT.

This rearrangement joins TRBV5-7 to TRBJ1-1; D uncertain. TRBV5-7 falls under the ORF class, with uncertain function. V shed 4 bases and J shed 6 bases, with 13 bases lying between them. The CDR3 runs to 13 residues. This CDR3 reads CASSLARVPEAFF. The CDR3 coding sequence is TGTGCCAGCAGCCTTGCTAGGGTCCCTGAAGCTTTCTTT.

This clonotype has a handful of counts. The CDR3 DNA is TGTGCCAGCACCGAAGGGGCGGGAGGGGGGTCCTACAATGAGCAGTTCTTC. Translating gives CASTEGAGGGSYNEQFF. V gene TRBV2 combines with J gene TRBJ2-1; 9 bases are shared with TRBD2. The length of the CDR3 is 17 residues. Germline V gives CDR1 SNHLY, CDR2 FYNNEI. Trimming at V came to 7 bases and at J to 1 base, leaving 11 bases not matched to a gene.

This chain uses TRBV6-2 or TRBV6-3 with TRBJ1-1; no clear D. Germline V lookup: CDR1 MNHEY, CDR2 SVGEGT. The V end lost 6 bases, the J end lost 5 bases, and 10 bases lay between the germline ends. CDR3 length: 12 amino acids. CDR3 sequence reads: CASSASFTEAFF. The CDR3 DNA follows: TGTGCCAGCAGCGCATCGTTTACTGAAGCTTTCTTT.

The chain recombines TRBV29-1 with TRBJ2-1; 7 bases line up with TRBD2. CDR1 SQVTM and CDR2 ANQGSEA come from the germline V gene. The J segment lost 6 bases and the V segment lost 0 bases, leaving 5 bases of the junction unmatched. The CDR3 covers 14 residues. CDR3 loop: CSVEDGGGLNEQFF. As DNA, the CDR3 is TGCAGCGTTGAAGACGGCGGGGGACTCAATGAGCAGTTCTTC.

This clonotype appeared many times. This rearrangement joins TRBV7-6 to TRBJ2-3; a weak D match, TRBD2 (6 bases). CDR3 length: 15 amino acids. Trimming left V 2 bases short and J 4 bases short, with 13 bases between. CDR1 and CDR2 (germline): SGHVS, FNYEAQ. The CDR3 is CASSLRRDPSDTQYF. The CDR3 DNA reads as TGTGCCAGCAGCTTAAGGCGGGATCCGTCAGATACGCAGTATTTT.

This chain links TRBV6-6 with TRBJ2-5; D gene uncertain. CDR1 is MNHNY, CDR2 SVGAGI, per germline (reference sequence). This CDR3 is 16 amino acids long. Trimming removed 6 bases at V and 5 bases at J, with 22 bases between. CDR3 amino acids: CASRTTERATAETQYF. CDR3 in DNA: TGTGCCAGCAGGACGACCGAACGCGCAACCGCCGAGACCCAGTACTTC.

This clonotype has just a few counts. The V call is TRBV5-4, the J call TRBJ2-2, with D possibly being TRBD2 (5 bases). This CDR3 has 14 residues. V lost 4 bases and J lost 6, with 13 bases in between. In germline, CDR1 is SGHNT, CDR2 YYREEE (reference sequence). CDR3 in amino acids: CASSVEATPGELFF. Written as DNA, the CDR3 is TGTGCCAGCAGCGTGGAGGCGACCCCCGGGGAGCTGTTTTTT.

The CDR3 reads CASSFVSREQYF. The CDR3, as DNA: TGTGCCAGCAGCTTCGTCAGTCGGGAGCAGTACTTC. V usage is TRBV7-9 and J usage is TRBJ2-7, with D uncertain. Germline CDR1 reads SEHNR; CDR2 reads FQNEAQ (reference sequence). The CDR3 is made up of 12 amino acids. Trimming pared 3 bases from V and 7 bases from J, leaving 10 bases between.

A word on this clonotype: A much larger clone sits a single nucleotide away, making a read error possible. V gene TRBV12-3 or TRBV12-4 combines with J gene TRBJ1-1, with 7 bases aligning to TRBD1. The trim removed 1 base at V and 4 bases at J, leaving 9 bases unmatched. This CDR3 region has 16 residues. The CDR3 sequence: CASSLGETGTSTEAFF. CDR3 nucleotide sequence: TGTGCCAGCAGTTTAGGAGAGACAGGGACGAGCACTGAAGCTTTCTTT.

V gene TRBV9 combines with J gene TRBJ2-3; D not resolved. The V gene lost 0 bases and the J gene lost 3 bases, with 5 bases spanning the gap. This CDR3 has 13 amino acids. Germline V gene lookup returns CDR1 SGDLS and CDR2 YYNGEE. The CDR3 loop is CASSVVATDTQYF. The CDR3 DNA reads TGTGCCAGCAGCGTAGTGGCAACAGATACGCAGTATTTT.

Note on this clonotype: One end of the junction does not line up with germline, which may come from a read error. V and J are TRBV4-1 and TRBJ2-5; 9 nucleotides match TRBD2. Germline values: CDR1 MGHRA, CDR2 YSYEKL. This CDR3 region has 18 residues. The CDR3 DNA reads TGTGCCAGCAGCCAAGGAAGGGCGGGAGGGACGTCCCAAGAGACCCAGTACTTC. It translates to CASSQGRAGGTSQETQYF.

The sample holds many counts of this clonotype. V gene TRBV6-1 combines with J gene TRBJ2-1; D is undetermined. Germline CDR1 and CDR2: MNHNS and SASEGT. The V gene lost 6 bases and the J gene lost 1 base, with 4 bases spanning the gap. The CDR3 runs to 12 residues. Here the CDR3 DNA reads TGTGCCAGCAGCGAGTCCTACAATGAGCAGTTCTTC. Protein product: CASSESYNEQFF.

This sequence joins TRBV20-1 and TRBJ1-2; 9 bases match TRBD1. The CDR3 runs 13 residues. CDR1 DFQATT and CDR2 SNEGSKA come from the germline V gene (reference sequence). V gave up 5 bases and J gave up 2 bases; unmatched junction bases: 3. CDR3 nucleotide sequence: TGCAGTGCTCAAGGACAGGGGAACTATGGCTACACCTTC. Translating gives CSAQGQGNYGYTF.

This clonotype was detected a few times. The chain uses TRBV7-6 and TRBJ2-5; TRBD2 is a possible D gene (6 bases). There are 13 residues in the CDR3. Germline V lookup: CDR1 SGHVS, CDR2 FNYEAQ. V was shortened by 7 bases and J by 2 bases, with 11 bases between the two germline ends. CDR3 in DNA: TGTGCCAGCAAAGGTAGCGGTCAAGAGACCCAGTACTTC. Translating gives CASKGSGQETQYF.

The chain uses TRBV7-9 and TRBJ2-3, with D uncertain. CDR1 SEHNR and CDR2 FQNEAQ come from the germline V gene (reference sequence). The germline V and J ends were trimmed by 6 bases and 3 bases, with 16 bases remaining between them. The CDR3 runs 15 residues. The CDR3 sequence is CASRHGRFLTDTQYF. CDR3 bases: TGTGCCAGCAGGCACGGACGGTTTCTAACAGATACGCAGTATTTT.

This clonotype appeared a few times. V gene TRBV18 combines with J gene TRBJ2-1; 8 bases are a match to TRBD2. The germline gives CDR1 KGHSH, CDR2 LQKENI. There are 14 residues in the CDR3. Trimming cost V 2 bases and J 6 bases; bases outside gene matches: 3. The CDR3 region is CASSPIRGGNEQFF. The CDR3 DNA reads as TGTGCCAGCTCACCAATCCGGGGGGGCAATGAGCAGTTCTTC.

The rearrangement joins TRBV11-2 to TRBJ2-3; 11 nucleotides match TRBD2. This CDR3 is 15 amino acids long. The germline V gene encodes CDR1 SGHAT and CDR2 FQNNGV. V shed 5 bases, J shed 1 base, and the junction held 2 bases outside the gene matches. CDR3 coding DNA: TGTGCCAGCAGCACTAGCGGGAGTGGCACAGATACGCAGTATTTT. Residues: CASSTSGSGTDTQYF.

The V call is TRBV20-1, the J call TRBJ2-3, with 10 bases fitting TRBD2. This CDR3 spans 15 amino acids. V lost 4 bases and J lost 4; bases outside the gene matches: 8. In germline, CDR1 is DFQATT, CDR2 SNEGSKA (reference sequence). This CDR3 reads CSATTPGLASDTQYF. The DNA of the CDR3 is TGCAGTGCTACTACTCCGGGACTAGCGTCAGATACGCAGTATTTT.

The V call is TRBV7-2, the J call TRBJ1-4; D is undetermined. Germline V gene sequence: CDR1 SGHTA, CDR2 FQGNSA. This CDR3 has 15 amino acids. V gave up 5 bases and J gave up 7 bases, with 17 bases separating them. The DNA of the CDR3 is TGTGCCAGCAGCCCAACCTTAGGATTTGGTGAAAAACTGTTTTTT. Amino acids: CASSPTLGFGEKLFF.

This chain links TRBV19 with TRBJ2-3; the match to TRBD1 covers 10 bases. V dropped 10 bases and J dropped 2; count of bases not matched to a gene: 12. Germline loops: CDR1 LNHDA, CDR2 SQIVND (reference sequence). The CDR3 is 16 amino acids. The CDR3 here is CATTHGQGGITDTQYF. Here the CDR3 DNA reads TGTGCCACCACCCATGGACAGGGGGGAATCACAGATACGCAGTATTTT.

This clonotype has just a few counts. The rearrangement uses TRBV6-5 and TRBJ1-3, with no clear D. The CDR3 is made up of 12 amino acids. Deletions cut 8 bases from V and 9 bases from J, with 14 bases between. Germline assignment: CDR1 MNHEY and CDR2 SVGAGI. The CDR3 nucleotides are TGTGCCAGCCGCACGGGGTCGGGCACCATATATTTT. Translating gives CASRTGSGTIYF.

This clonotype was counted only a few times. The gene calls are TRBV20-1 and TRBJ2-2; tentative D call: TRBD2 (6 bases). Trimming left V 6 bases short and J 4 bases short, with 15 bases between. Germline V CDR1 and CDR2: DFQATT, SNEGSKA (reference sequence). The CDR3 contains 14 residues. The CDR3 here is CSASTEGGTGELFF. CDR3 coding DNA: TGCAGTGCATCCACGGAGGGAGGCACCGGGGAGCTGTTTTTT.

The CDR3 spells CASSLVVGTEAFF. The CDR3 coding sequence is TGTGCCAGCAGTTTAGTTGTGGGCACTGAAGCTTTCTTT. The rearrangement uses TRBV12-3 or TRBV12-4 and TRBJ1-1; D uncertain. The CDR3 is 13 amino acids. The V and J ends lost 1 base and 4 bases respectively, with 7 bases between them.

The sample holds many counts of this clonotype. The J gene is TRBJ2-7, the V gene TRBV12-3 or TRBV12-4; D uncertain. The CDR3 sequence is 11 residues long. The V gene lost 8 bases and the J gene lost 2 bases, with 7 bases spanning the gap. CDR3 region: CASSKTYEQYF. CDR3 in DNA: TGTGCCAGCTCCAAAACCTACGAGCAGTACTTC.

In regard to this clonotype: The CDR3 does not end in the conserved phenylalanine or tryptophan, so this is likely a read error. The chain joins TRBV24-1 to TRBJ2-5; tentatively, D is TRBD2 (5 bases). This CDR3 contains 14 residues. Germline CDR1 KGHDR, CDR2 SFDVKD. V shed 5 bases and J shed 5 bases, with 14 bases lying between them. The DNA of the CDR3 is TGTGCCACCAGTGTACGAGGGCGGTGGGAGACCCAGTACTAC. Translated: CATSVRGRWETQYY.